This T cell receptor beta chain was profiled in a study of blood T cell repertoires in COVID-19. Study-wide context: Sources were T cells, B-cell-depleted T cells, or PBMCs; the material itself was cDNA or gDNA.

The ends lost 9 bases at V and 2 bases at J; junction bases unmatched: 14. This CDR3 is built from 16 residues. Germline V gene data show CDR1 as MNHEY and CDR2 as SMNVEV (reference sequence). In the study's own analysis: Estimation of nucleated cell counts was performed using reference gene primer amplification. Sequencing used immunoSEQ multiplex PCR; TCRdb keeps in-frame clones, though not all of them. The DNA gave D and trimming, while V, J and clone size come from that table. The sample includes 430,000 or so clones, 70% to 90% of them seen just once. Donors in Cohort 3 counted as recovered after two negative PCRs, clearance, or symptom resolution.

The clonotype originates from a middle-aged woman who had recovered from COVID-19. V is TRBV27 and J is TRBJ2-7; 9 bases agree with TRBD1. The sample was PBMCs or T cells enriched from blood (not recorded which). Written as DNA, the CDR3 is TGTGCCAGTCGACTTGGCGGGACAGGGATACCCTACGAGCAGTACTTC. It translates to CASRLGGTGIPYEQYF.